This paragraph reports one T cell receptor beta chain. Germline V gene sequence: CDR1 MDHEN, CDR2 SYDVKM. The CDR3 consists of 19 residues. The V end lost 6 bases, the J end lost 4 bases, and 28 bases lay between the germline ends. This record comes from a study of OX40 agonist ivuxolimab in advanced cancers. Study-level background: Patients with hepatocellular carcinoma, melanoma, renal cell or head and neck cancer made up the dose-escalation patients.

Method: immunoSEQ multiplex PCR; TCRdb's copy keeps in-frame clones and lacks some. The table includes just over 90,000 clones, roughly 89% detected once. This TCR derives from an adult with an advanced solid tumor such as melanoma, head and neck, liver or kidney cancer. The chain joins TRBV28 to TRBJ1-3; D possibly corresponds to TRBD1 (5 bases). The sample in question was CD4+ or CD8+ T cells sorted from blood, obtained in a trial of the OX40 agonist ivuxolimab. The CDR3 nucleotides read TGTGCCAGCAGCTACCCGGGACTCATTACGGGGACTTCAGGAAACACCATATATTTT. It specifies CASSYPGLITGTSGNTIYF.